The 17 T cell receptor beta chains below were found in one sample sequenced in a study of T cell repertoires in cytomegalovirus infection. TCRdb processed the reads anew with MiXCR; each CDR3 protein has one entry. The data show some 110,000 distinct CDR3 sequences, around 10% seen once. Their specific antigens are unknown. Material: PBMCs, sequenced either directly or after in vitro stimulation (not recorded which). These receptors all stem from a human donor in good health (CMV status not recorded). Some clones in this sample may be carry-over from other donors' samples.

The genes are TRBV6-6 and TRBJ2-7; D gene ambiguous. V dropped 8 bases and J dropped 0 bases, with 11 bases sitting between them. The germline V gene encodes CDR1 MNHNY and CDR2 SVGAGI (reference sequence). The CDR3 spans 13 residues. CDR3 DNA: TGTGCCAGCGGTTCACACAGCTCCTACGAGCAGTACTTC. Its translation: CASGSHSSYEQYF.

This clonotype was picked up a small number of times. This sequence joins TRBV6-2 or TRBV6-3 and TRBJ2-7; 7 positions agree with TRBD2. Germline CDR1 is MNHEY and CDR2 is SVGEGT. J lost 4 bases, V lost 2 bases, and 11 bases had no gene match. There are 16 residues in the CDR3. CDR3 loop: CASSYNRLAEKYEQYV. Written as DNA, the CDR3 is TGTGCCAGCAGTTACAATCGGCTAGCGGAGAAATACGAGCAGTACGTC.

This clonotype appeared many times. The chain has TRBV7-2 and TRBJ1-1; D possibly corresponds to TRBD1 (5 bases). V lost 1 base and J lost 6, with 21 bases in between. This CDR3 is 17 amino acids long. CDR1 and CDR2 from the germline V gene are SGHTA and FQGNSA. In DNA, the CDR3 is TGTGCCAGCAGCTTAGGAGGGACCTACTCCCGAAACTCTGAAGCTTTCTTT. This sequence encodes CASSLGGTYSRNSEAFF.

This chain uses TRBV19 with TRBJ2-5, with a possible D match to TRBD2 (5 bases). The CDR3 spans 13 residues. Trimming shortened V by 3 bases and J by 2 bases, and 7 bases separated the two germline ends. Germline-derived CDR1 and CDR2 are LNHDA and SQIVND (reference sequence). The DNA for the CDR3 is TGTGCCAGTAGTATTTCGGGGCAAGAGACCCAGTACTTC. This gives the protein CASSISGQETQYF. The full variable domain, rest sourced from reference TRBV19 and TRBJ2-5, is DGGITQSPKYLFRKEGQNVTLSCEQNLNHDAMYWYRQDPGQGLRLIYYSQIVNDFQKGDIAEGYSVSREKKESFPLTVTSAQKNPTAFYLCASSISGQETQYFGPGTRLLVL.

There are a few counts of this clonotype. V usage is TRBV25-1 and J usage is TRBJ1-1; 9 bases map to TRBD1. The V segment lost 7 bases and the J segment 1 base; nucleotides outside the gene matches: 10. Looked up from germline, CDR1 is MGHDK and CDR2 is SYGVNS. The CDR3 is 16 residues long. The CDR3 sequence: CASTPGQGRGNTEAFF. In nucleotides, the CDR3 is TGTGCCAGCACCCCGGGACAGGGCAGGGGGAACACTGAAGCTTTCTTT.

V gene TRBV7-2 combines with J gene TRBJ1-3; D is undetermined. From germline, CDR1 is SGHTA and CDR2 FQGNSA. The CDR3 has 11 residues. V was shortened by 2 bases and J by 7 bases, with 3 bases between the two germline ends. The CDR3 here is CASSLMNTIYF. The CDR3 DNA reads as TGTGCCAGCAGCTTAATGAACACCATATATTTT.

This clonotype was counted at least ten times. CDR3 protein: CASNEIPAQNEQFF. The CDR3 region has the DNA TGTGCCAGCAACGAAATCCCGGCTCAGAATGAGCAGTTCTTC. V and J are TRBV7-2 and TRBJ2-1; D is unclear. Germline CDR1 SGHTA, CDR2 FQGNSA. Trimming removed 7 bases at V and 7 bases at J, with 17 bases between. This CDR3 contains 14 residues.

The V call is TRBV20-1, the J call TRBJ1-2; TRBD1 aligns across 12 bases. The V and J ends lost 2 bases and 6 bases, in that order; junction bases with no gene match: 4. Germline V CDR1 and CDR2: DFQATT, SNEGSKA (reference sequence). The CDR3 runs to 14 residues. CDR3 sequence reads: CSARPGQGANGYTF. In nucleotides, the CDR3 is TGCAGTGCTAGACCGGGACAGGGGGCGAATGGCTACACCTTC.

This clonotype was seen repeatedly, ten times or more. V gene TRBV7-2 combines with J gene TRBJ2-2; D uncertain. Germline V CDR1 and CDR2: SGHTA, FQGNSA. Trimming cost V 6 bases and J 0 bases, with 5 bases left between them. The CDR3 is 13 amino acids. The CDR3 DNA sequence: TGTGCCAGCAGGAAATCGAACACCGGGGAGCTGTTTTTT. This translates into CASRKSNTGELFF. Based on the CDR3 plus reference TRBV7-2 and TRBJ2-2, the full variable domain is GAGVSQSPSNKVTEKGKDVELRCDPISGHTALYWYRQSLGQGLEFLIYFQGNSAPDKSGLPSDRFSAERTGGSVSTLTIQRTQQEDSAVYLCASRKSNTGELFFGEGSRLTVL.

This clonotype occurred many times. This chain links TRBV20-1 with TRBJ1-1, with TRBD1 as a possible D gene (6 bases). Trimming removed 0 bases at V and 4 bases at J, with 12 bases between. The CDR3 runs to 14 residues. Germline V lookup: CDR1 DFQATT, CDR2 SNEGSKA (reference sequence). DNA of the CDR3: TGCAGTGCTAGAGATACCGGGGGCGGCACTGAAGCTTTCTTT. It encodes CSARDTGGGTEAFF.

The J gene is TRBJ1-6, the V gene TRBV19; tentative D call: TRBD1 (5 bases). Germline V gene lookup returns CDR1 LNHDA and CDR2 SQIVND (reference sequence). CDR3 length equals 14 residues. V gave up 7 bases and J gave up 10 bases, with 17 bases separating them. The CDR3 nucleotides are TGTGCCAGTACCATGACAGTGGGGAACTCACCCCTCCACTTT. Translation gives CASTMTVGNSPLHF.

This clonotype was detected many times. The chain employs TRBV7-2 and TRBJ2-1, with TRBD2 matching over 7 bases. Germline V gene data show CDR1 as SGHTA and CDR2 as FQGNSA. The CDR3 runs 13 residues. V lost 5 bases, J lost 5 bases, and 3 bases stayed unmatched. This chain's CDR3 is CASSPGTNNEQFF. The CDR3 DNA is TGTGCCAGCAGCCCCGGGACTAACAATGAGCAGTTCTTC.

This clonotype was recorded at least ten times. The chain combines TRBV7-2 with TRBJ1-1; a possible D gene is TRBD1 (5 bases). The germline gives CDR1 SGHTA, CDR2 FQGNSA. The CDR3 length is 14 residues. V dropped 6 bases and J dropped 4 bases, with 15 bases sitting between them. The CDR3 region is CASSLGTTSTEAFF. CDR3 sequence (DNA): TGTGCCAGCAGTCTTGGGACTACTTCCACTGAAGCTTTCTTT.

The rearrangement uses TRBV27 and TRBJ2-3, with TRBD1 matching over 7 bases. The CDR3 extends over 15 amino acids. Germline lookup yields CDR1 MNHEY and CDR2 SMNVEV (reference sequence). V lost 4 bases and J lost 5; bases outside the gene matches: 9. The CDR3 nucleotides read TGTGCCAGCAGTTCAGCACAGGGGCCGGTAGATACGCAGTATTTT. The encoded protein is CASSSAQGPVDTQYF.

This clonotype has at least ten counts. V and J are TRBV7-8 and TRBJ2-1; D is possibly TRBD1 or TRBD2 (6 bases each). The CDR3 has 16 amino acids. Germline CDR1 SGHVS, CDR2 FQNEAQ. The V end lost 5 bases, the J end lost 5 bases, and 19 bases lay between the germline ends. The CDR3 here is CASSLGGGTGNNEQFF. CDR3 DNA: TGTGCCAGCAGCCTGGGGGGCGGGACTGGTAACAATGAGCAGTTCTTC.

The CDR3 coding sequence is TGTGCCAGCAGTTTACAGTTCAAGGGGACTGAAGCTTTCTTT. This sequence encodes CASSLQFKGTEAFF. The V call is TRBV28, the J call TRBJ1-1, with D perhaps TRBD1 (5 bases). The germline gives CDR1 MDHEN, CDR2 SYDVKM. Trimming pared 2 bases from V and 5 bases from J, leaving 12 bases between. The CDR3 has 14 amino acids.

This clonotype was seen more than once but under ten times. The chain employs TRBV18 and TRBJ1-1, with a possible D match to TRBD1 (5 bases). Germline lookup yields CDR1 KGHSH and CDR2 LQKENI. Trimming stripped 2 bases from V and 7 bases from J, with 14 bases between. The CDR3 has 14 residues. CDR3 nucleotides: TGTGCCAGCTCACCATGGCAGGGCGCCTTTGAAGCTTTCTTT. The encoded protein is CASSPWQGAFEAFF. Based on the CDR3 plus reference TRBV18 and TRBJ1-1, the full variable domain is NAGVMQNPRHLVRRRGQEARLRCSPMKGHSHVYWYRQLPEEGLKFMVYLQKENIIDESGMPKERFSAEFPKEGPSILRIQQVVRGDSAAYFCASSPWQGAFEAFFGQGTRLTVV.